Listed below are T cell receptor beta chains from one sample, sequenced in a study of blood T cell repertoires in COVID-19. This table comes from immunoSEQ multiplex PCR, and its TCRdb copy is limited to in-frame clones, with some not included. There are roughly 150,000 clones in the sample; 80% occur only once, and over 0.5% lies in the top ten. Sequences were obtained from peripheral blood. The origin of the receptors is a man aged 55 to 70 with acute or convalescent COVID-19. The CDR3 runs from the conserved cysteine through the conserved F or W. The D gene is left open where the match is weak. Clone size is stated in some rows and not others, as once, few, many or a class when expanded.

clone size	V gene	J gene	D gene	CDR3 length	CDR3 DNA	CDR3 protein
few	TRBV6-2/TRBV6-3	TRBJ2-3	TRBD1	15	TGTGCCAGCAGTTACCTCACGACAGGGACAGATACGCAGTATTTT	CASSYLTTGTDTQYF
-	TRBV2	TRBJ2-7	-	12	TGTGCCAGCAGTGGGGGGCGCTACGGGCAGTACTTC	CASSGGRYGQYF
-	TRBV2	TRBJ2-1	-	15	TGTGCCAGCCGGCGGGCGGACCTCTCCTACAATGAGCAGTTCTTC	CASRRADLSYNEQFF
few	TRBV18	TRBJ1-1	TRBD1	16	TGTGCCAGCTCACTAAACTCAGGGGGCTTGAACACTGAAGCTTTCTTT	CASSLNSGGLNTEAFF
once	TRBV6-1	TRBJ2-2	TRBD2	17	TGTGCCAGCAGTGAGCCACTAGCGGGGGGGCCGAGCGGGGAGCTGTTTTTT	CASSEPLAGGPSGELFF
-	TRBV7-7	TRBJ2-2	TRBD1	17	TGTGCTAGCAGCCCCCTTCGGGGACAGGGGGTCACCGGGGAGCTGTTTTTT	CASSPLRGQGVTGELFF
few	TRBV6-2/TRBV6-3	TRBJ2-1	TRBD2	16	TGTGCCAGCAGTTCCTGGCGACTAGCGGGTCGGAATGAGCAGTTCTTC	CASSSWRLAGRNEQFF
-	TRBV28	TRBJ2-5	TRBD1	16	TGTGCCAGCAGTTTAATTATGGGACAGGGTTTACAGACCCAGTACTTC	CASSLIMGQGLQTQYF
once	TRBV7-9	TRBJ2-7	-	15	TGTGCCAGCAGCTTGGGCGGACAGATCACCTACGAGCAGTACTTC	CASSLGGQITYEQYF
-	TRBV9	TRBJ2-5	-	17	TGTGCCAGCAGCGTATCCGGGGAGGCCGTAGGGAGAGAGACCCAGTACTTC	CASSVSGEAVGRETQYF
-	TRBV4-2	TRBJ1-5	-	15	TGTGCCAGCAGCCAAGACGGCCCCGCGGGTCAGCCCCAGCATTTT	CASSQDGPAGQPQHF
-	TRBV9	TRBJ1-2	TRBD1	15	TGTGCCAGCAGCGTAGAGGACAGGGGGAACTATGGCTACACCTTC	CASSVEDRGNYGYTF
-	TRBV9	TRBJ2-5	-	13	TGTGCCAGCAGTTACGGTCCGGAAGAGACCCAGTACTTC	CASSYGPEETQYF
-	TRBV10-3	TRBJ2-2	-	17	TGTGCCATCAGTGATGGGAGCGGTACTGCTAACACCGGGGAGCTGTTTTTT	CAISDGSGTANTGELFF
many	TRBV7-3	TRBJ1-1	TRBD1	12	TGTGCCAGCAGCCCGGACAGGTTTGAAGCTTTCTTT	CASSPDRFEAFF
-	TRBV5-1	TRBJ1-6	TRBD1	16	TGCGCCAGCAGCTTGGAGGGACAGGCCTTTGGTTCACCCCTCCACTTT	CASSLEGQAFGSPLHF
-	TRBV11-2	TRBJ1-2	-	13	TGTGCCAGCAGCCGGAGGGGCTCGCAAGGCTACACCTTC	CASSRRGSQGYTF
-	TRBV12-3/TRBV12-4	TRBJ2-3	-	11	TGTGCCAGCAGCCAAGCGGGCCGGGGGTATTTT	CASSQAGRGYF
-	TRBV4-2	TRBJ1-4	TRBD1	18	TGTGCCAGCAGCTTCCGGGACAGGGGGCGGCCCACTAATGAAAAACTGTTTTTT	CASSFRDRGRPTNEKLFF
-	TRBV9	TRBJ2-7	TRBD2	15	TGTGCCAGCAGCGTAGAAGGACTAGCCGGGAACGAGCAGTACTTC	CASSVEGLAGNEQYF
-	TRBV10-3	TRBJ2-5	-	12	TGTGCCATCAGTGACGGTGGGGAGGCCCAGTACTTC	CAISDGGEAQYF
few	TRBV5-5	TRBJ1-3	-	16	TGTGCCAGCAGCTTGACCAGGGGCGCAGTTGGAAACACCATATATTTT	CASSLTRGAVGNTIYF
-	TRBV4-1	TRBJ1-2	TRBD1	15	TGCGCCAGCAGCCAAGGACAGGGAGCCGCTTATGGCTACACCTTC	CASSQGQGAAYGYTF
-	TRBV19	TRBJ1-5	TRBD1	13	TGTGCCAGCGGACAGGGGCGAAATCAGCCCCAGCATTTT	CASGQGRNQPQHF
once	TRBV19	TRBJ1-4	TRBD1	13	TGTGCCAGTAGTATGGACAGGGGTGAAAAACTGTTTTTT	CASSMDRGEKLFF
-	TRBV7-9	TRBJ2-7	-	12	TGTGCCAGCAGCCTCGACATAAACGAGCAGTACTTC	CASSLDINEQYF
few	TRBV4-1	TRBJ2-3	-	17	TGCGCCAGCAGCCACCCGTCGGGGCGGGGGCTCACAGATACGCAGTATTTT	CASSHPSGRGLTDTQYF
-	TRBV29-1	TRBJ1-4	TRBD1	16	TGCAGCGCCACGAAAGAACTGACAGGGGGAGATGAAAAACTGTTTTTT	CSATKELTGGDEKLFF
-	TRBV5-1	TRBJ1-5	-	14	TGCGCCAGCAGCTTAGAAGGGGGAAATCAGCCCCAGCATTTT	CASSLEGGNQPQHF
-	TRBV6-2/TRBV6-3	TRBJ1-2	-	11	TGTGCCAGCAGTCGGGTCTATGGCTACACCTTC	CASSRVYGYTF
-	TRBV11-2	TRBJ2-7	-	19	TGTGCCAGCAGCTTAGGGCCGGCTTCCGTGGGCAGGGCTAGCTACGAGCAGTACTTC	CASSLGPASVGRASYEQYF
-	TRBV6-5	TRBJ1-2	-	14	TGTGCCAGCAGTTACGGACAATCCGACTATGGCTACACCTTC	CASSYGQSDYGYTF
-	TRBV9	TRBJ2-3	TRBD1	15	TGTGCCAGCAGCTTCGGACAGGGAGGAACAGATACGCAGTATTTT	CASSFGQGGTDTQYF
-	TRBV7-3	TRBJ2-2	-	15	TGTGCCAGCAGCTCTCCCGGGGGGAACACCGGGGAGCTGTTTTTT	CASSSPGGNTGELFF
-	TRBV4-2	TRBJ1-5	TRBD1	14	TGTGCCAGCAGCCTCACAGGGGACAATCAGCCCCAGCATTTT	CASSLTGDNQPQHF
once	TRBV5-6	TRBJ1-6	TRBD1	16	TGTGCCAGCAGCCCCCGGGGACAGGGGCCCAATTCACCCCTCCACTTT	CASSPRGQGPNSPLHF
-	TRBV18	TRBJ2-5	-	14	TGTGCCAGCTCACCACCGCACAGGCAAGAGACCCAGTACTTC	CASSPPHRQETQYF
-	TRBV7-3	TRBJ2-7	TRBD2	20	TGTGCCAGCAGCCCGACGAGTCTGACTAGCGGGAGGCCCGTTAGGTACGAGCAGTACTTC	CASSPTSLTSGRPVRYEQYF
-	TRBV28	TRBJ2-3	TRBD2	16	TGTGCCAGCAGTTCCCCCACAGCGGGGCGCACAGATACGCAGTATTTT	CASSSPTAGRTDTQYF
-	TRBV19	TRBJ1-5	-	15	TGTGCCAGTAGTATTGGGGGCGCGGGCAATCAGCCCCAGCATTTT	CASSIGGAGNQPQHF
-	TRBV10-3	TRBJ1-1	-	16	TGTGCCATCAGTGAGGGCAAACCAAGATTGAACACTGAAGCTTTCTTT	CAISEGKPRLNTEAFF